These 18 T cell receptor beta chains were all obtained from the same sample, sequenced in a study of blood T cell repertoires in COVID-19. The assay was immunoSEQ multiplex PCR, and TCRdb's table has in-frame clones only and misses some. Of more than 85,000 clones detected, 75% to 85% appear once; the ten largest clones hold approximately 15%. Sequenced material: peripheral blood. All receptors derive from a woman in her sixties with acute or convalescent COVID-19.

The sample holds one count of this clone. V and J are TRBV6-2 or TRBV6-3 and TRBJ2-1; a weak D match, TRBD2 (6 bases). There are 12 residues in the CDR3. V lost 0 bases, J lost 9 bases, and 6 bases lay in between. Germline CDR1 reads MNHEY; CDR2 reads SVGEGT. The CDR3 loop is CASSYSGGEQFF. CDR3 DNA: TGTGCCAGCAGTTACTCGGGGGGTGAGCAGTTCTTC.

This clone came up once. This chain links TRBV7-9 with TRBJ1-1; D remains ambiguous. The ends were cut back, 5 bases at V and 7 bases at J, with 11 bases in the middle. The CDR3 sequence is 12 residues long. Germline values: CDR1 SEHNR, CDR2 FQNEAQ (reference sequence). CDR3 sequence (DNA): TGTGCCAGCAGCCTAAACTCGGGTGAAGCTTTCTTT. Amino acid sequence: CASSLNSGEAFF.

The rearrangement joins TRBV5-6 to TRBJ1-1; D is ambiguous. The CDR3 length is 14 residues. Germline CDR1 reads SGHDT; CDR2 reads YYEEEE. Trimming pared 0 bases from V and 0 bases from J, leaving 6 bases between. The CDR3 here is CASSLGLLNTEAFF. The CDR3 coding sequence is TGTGCCAGCAGCTTGGGTCTCTTGAACACTGAAGCTTTCTTT.

The rearrangement uses TRBV5-1 and TRBJ2-2, with a possible D match to TRBD1 (5 bases). This CDR3 spans 16 amino acids. In germline, CDR1 is SGHRS, CDR2 YFSETQ. The V gene lost 3 bases and the J gene lost 0 bases, with 12 bases spanning the gap. The CDR3 sequence: CASSSAQGTNTGELFF. Written as DNA, the CDR3 is TGCGCCAGCAGCTCAGCTCAGGGTACGAACACCGGGGAGCTGTTTTTT. Drawing the rest from reference TRBV5-1 and TRBJ2-2, the complete variable domain is KAGVTQTPRYLIKTRGQQVTLSCSPISGHRSVSWYQQTPGQGLQFLFEYFSETQRNKGNFPGRFSGRQFSNSRSEMNVSTLELGDSALYLCASSSAQGTNTGELFFGEGSRLTVL.

This clone came up once. The chain uses TRBV5-1 and TRBJ1-1; possibly TRBD1 for D (5 bases). The CDR3 consists of 15 residues. The V end was cut by 1 base, the J end by 6 bases, with 16 bases between. Per the germline V gene, CDR1 is SGHRS and CDR2 is YFSETQ. Here the CDR3 reads CASSLYRGIFAEAFF. DNA of the CDR3: TGCGCCAGCAGCTTGTATAGGGGCATCTTCGCTGAAGCTTTCTTT.

The V gene is TRBV5-4, the J gene TRBJ2-5; 9 nucleotides line up with TRBD2. The germline CDR1 and CDR2 sequences are SGHNT and YYREEE (reference sequence). The CDR3 length is 17 residues. V dropped 4 bases and J dropped 2; count of bases not matched to a gene: 12. The CDR3 DNA reads TGTGCCAGCAGCCGCGGGGGGGCCCTCGTCGGTCAAGAGACCCAGTACTTC. Protein sequence: CASSRGGALVGQETQYF. The variable domain in full, with the rest retrieved from reference TRBV5-4 and TRBJ2-5, is ETGVTQSPTHLIKTRGQQVTLRCSSQSGHNTVSWYQQALGQGPQFIFQYYREEENGRGNFPPRFSGLQFPNYSSELNVNALELDDSALYLCASSRGGALVGQETQYFGPGTRLLVL.

The chain is built from TRBV19 and TRBJ2-4, with a possible D match to TRBD1 (5 bases). The CDR3 totals 18 residues. V was shortened by 6 bases and J by 1 base, with 22 bases between the two germline ends. Per germline, CDR1 LNHDA and CDR2 SQIVND (reference sequence). The DNA of the CDR3 is TGTGCCAGTAGGCCTATCACCGGTCAGGGTGTCGCCAAAAACATTCAGTACTTC. Protein sequence: CASRPITGQGVAKNIQYF.

The chain employs TRBV6-5 and TRBJ2-7; TRBD1 agrees at 9 bases. Germline V lookup: CDR1 MNHEY, CDR2 SVGAGI. The CDR3 is 13 amino acids. J was trimmed by 3 bases and V by 7 bases; bases with no gene match: 4. CDR3 amino acids: CASNRDRVYEQYF. In DNA form, the CDR3 reads TGTGCCAGCAACCGGGACAGGGTCTACGAGCAGTACTTC.

This chain links TRBV5-1 with TRBJ1-2, with 7 bases identical to TRBD1. V shed 4 bases and J 8 bases; nucleotides not matched to a gene: 8. Germline CDR1 SGHRS, CDR2 YFSETQ. The CDR3 contains 13 residues. The CDR3 region has the DNA TGCGCCAGCAGCCCCGACAGGGTTGGGGGCTACACCTTC. Protein product: CASSPDRVGGYTF.

This clone turned up a few times. The V and J genes are TRBV5-4 and TRBJ2-1, with TRBD2 as a possible D gene (5 bases). The V and J ends lost 0 bases and 0 bases respectively, with 10 bases between them. Germline V CDR1 and CDR2: SGHNT, YYREEE (reference sequence). The CDR3 is 16 residues long. This CDR3 reads CASSLGTGRSYNEQFF. The CDR3 nucleotides read TGTGCCAGCAGCTTGGGGACTGGACGCTCCTACAATGAGCAGTTCTTC. The full variable domain, in which reference TRBV5-4 and TRBJ2-1 provide the parts outside the CDR3, is ETGVTQSPTHLIKTRGQQVTLRCSSQSGHNTVSWYQQALGQGPQFIFQYYREEENGRGNFPPRFSGLQFPNYSSELNVNALELDDSALYLCASSLGTGRSYNEQFFGPGTRLTVL.

V usage is TRBV12-5 and J usage is TRBJ1-5, with D possibly TRBD1 on 6 matching bases. This CDR3 region has 17 residues. The germline V gene has CDR1 LGHNT and CDR2 FRNRAP. V was cut by 1 base and J by 4 bases, with 17 bases left in between. The CDR3 sequence: CASGLEWGRDMNQPQHF. CDR3 DNA: TGTGCTAGTGGTTTGGAATGGGGCCGGGACATGAATCAGCCCCAGCATTTT.

The chain employs TRBV7-8 and TRBJ2-2, with 10 bases lining up with TRBD2. V was pared by 1 base and J by 3 bases, with 8 bases of the junction left unmatched. Germline CDR1 and CDR2: SGHVS and FQNEAQ. The CDR3 covers 18 residues. The CDR3, as DNA: TGTGCCAGCAGCTTAGAGGGTAGCGGGGGGTCCTACACCGGGGAGCTGTTTTTT. Translating gives CASSLEGSGGSYTGELFF.

The chain is built from TRBV5-1 and TRBJ1-2; 8 bases are shared with TRBD1. The CDR3 runs to 14 residues. The germline gives CDR1 SGHRS, CDR2 YFSETQ. V was pared by 4 bases and J by 7 bases, with 9 bases of the junction left unmatched. The CDR3 DNA is TGCGCCAGCAGCGACGGGGACAGGACACGTGGCTACACCTTC. Translated: CASSDGDRTRGYTF.

The chain employs TRBV6-6 and TRBJ2-7, with TRBD1 as a possible D gene (5 bases). The CDR3 is made up of 17 amino acids. The V and J ends lost 6 bases and 1 base respectively, with 22 bases between them. From germline, CDR1 is MNHNY and CDR2 SVGAGI (reference sequence). The CDR3 DNA reads as TGTGCCAGCAGCCGACGCCTTTCCAGGGCCTATTCCTACGAGCAGTACTTC. It is translated as CASSRRLSRAYSYEQYF.

The chain employs TRBV4-3 and TRBJ2-2, with 7 bases matching TRBD2. The CDR3 length is 14 residues. Unmatched junction bases numbered 8, after V lost 3 bases and J lost 10 bases. The germline CDR1 and CDR2 sequences are LGHNA and YSLEER. The CDR3 region has the DNA TGCGCCAGCAGCCATGCCCGGGGGGTGGAGGAGCTGTTTTTT. This sequence encodes CASSHARGVEELFF.

This rearrangement joins TRBV23-1 to TRBJ2-2; 11 bases match TRBD2. TRBV23-1 is labeled an ORF, and its function is uncertain. The V segment lost 3 bases and the J segment 2 bases; nucleotides outside the gene matches: 2. This CDR3 spans 16 amino acids. The CDR3 reads CASSQLAGGNTGELFF. CDR3 coding DNA: TGCGCCAGCAGTCAGCTAGCGGGGGGTAACACCGGGGAGCTGTTTTTT.

This clone was seen only once. The V and J genes are TRBV4-3 and TRBJ1-1; D is ambiguous. This CDR3 is 14 amino acids long. Trimming took off 0 bases at V and 7 bases at J, with 12 bases between the two ends. Per germline, CDR1 LGHNA and CDR2 YSLEER. CDR3 sequence: CASSQDWQVVEAFF. CDR3 sequence (DNA): TGCGCCAGCAGCCAAGATTGGCAGGTAGTTGAAGCTTTCTTT.

The CDR3 DNA follows: TGTGCCAGCAGTACTGACGAGCGCCGGGAGCAGTACTTC. Translated: CASSTDERREQYF. V and J are TRBV6-6 and TRBJ2-7; D remains unclear. Trimming took 5 bases from V and 7 from J, leaving 15 bases between them. Germline CDR1 MNHNY, CDR2 SVGAGI (reference sequence). The CDR3 extends over 13 amino acids.